The entry below gives a single T cell receptor beta chain sequence along with its context. Per the original methods: From reference gene primer amplification, estimates of nucleated cell counts were derived. Data came from immunoSEQ multiplex PCR; TCRdb stores just in-frame clones and leaves some out. That table gives V, J and clone size, and the DNA gave D and trimming. Of around 300,000 clones listed, 89% are singletons. The sample is drawn from a study of blood T cell repertoires in COVID-19. Background on the study: COVID-19 samples, acute and convalescent, were from the United States, Italy and Spain.

Those enrolled, adults aged about 18 to 89 years, came from about two dozen US areas. Membership in each cohort depended on participant-reported clinical history. The receptor's source is a woman aged 60-75 years who had recovered from COVID-19. The source material was PBMCs or T cells enriched from blood (not recorded which).

CDR3: CASSQTAPDQETQYF. The CDR3 region has the DNA TGCGCCAGCAGTCAGACAGCGCCCGACCAAGAGACCCAGTACTTC. The chain joins TRBV10-1 to TRBJ2-5, with TRBD1 as a possible D gene (5 bases). Germline V lookup: CDR1 WNHNN, CDR2 SYGVQD (reference sequence). V lost 5 bases, J lost 0 bases, and 13 bases lay in between. The CDR3 totals 15 residues.